This T cell receptor (beta chain) emerged from a study of cytomegalovirus exposure and HLA in healthy donors. Across the study: The use of the same platform for the 130 or so validation repertoires and the roughly 700 first-cohort repertoires was reported by a later analysis. The study's findings and limits: Clusters of TCRs from the first cohort tended to co-occur in the roughly 120 validation repertoires (as a later analysis found). Cytomegalovirus-associated TCR beta chains were listed, numbering roughly 150. Most observed TCR sequences were rare, whereas some public TCRs were detected in many donors.

A word on this clone: The antigen is unknown.

Assay: immunoSEQ multiplex PCR; the TCRdb copy retains only in-frame clones and omits some. The table has roughly 330,000 clones, roughly 90% seen once. CDR1 and CDR2 from the germline V gene are LNHNV and YYDKDF (reference sequence). Trimming removed 5 bases from V and 3 bases from J, with 16 bases in between. The CDR3 is 15 amino acids. Material for sequencing was PBMCs. The receptor's source is a woman aged 30 to 39 in good health and CMV-seropositive. This chain links TRBV15 with TRBJ2-5, with unresolved D. The CDR3 protein is CATSERDVYKETQYF. In DNA form, the CDR3 reads TGTGCCACCAGCGAGAGAGACGTCTATAAAGAGACCCAGTACTTC.